This T cell receptor (beta chain) comes out of a study of OX40 agonist ivuxolimab in advanced cancers. Study-wide context: Eligibility admitted prior anti-PD-1, anti-PD-L1 or anti-CTLA-4 therapy; about 40% had some.

Some clones are missing from TCRdb's copy, which holds only in-frame ones; the method was immunoSEQ multiplex PCR. This repertoire shows around 26,000 clones, 79% found once; its top ten account for roughly a quarter. Cycle 7 day 1, cycle 4 day 1, and baseline were the timepoints at which blood was sampled. V lost 5 bases and J 0 bases, leaving 13 bases between the germline ends. CDR3 length: 15 residues. The germline V gene encodes CDR1 SGHTA and CDR2 FQGTGA. This clonotype originated in an adult with an advanced solid tumor such as melanoma, head and neck, liver or kidney cancer. V usage is TRBV7-3 and J usage is TRBJ1-1, with D possibly matching TRBD1 (5 bases). The specimen comprised CD4+ or CD8+ T cells sorted from blood, sampled in a trial of the OX40 agonist ivuxolimab. CDR3 DNA: TGTGCCAGCAGCCCATCCGGGACTATGAACACTGAAGCTTTCTTT. It yields the protein CASSPSGTMNTEAFF.